This T cell receptor (beta chain) was profiled in a study of cytomegalovirus exposure and HLA in healthy donors. Study results and caveats: In a later analysis, TCR beta V- and J-gene trimming showed a link to a missense DCLRE1C variant. The classifier was said to identify cytomegalovirus status with high specificity and sensitivity. For presence/absence analyses, sequencing depth was assumed to be roughly uniform across donors.

It was with 60 Vbeta and 13 Jbeta primers that the PCR ran. Some clones are missing from TCRdb's copy, which holds only in-frame ones; the method was immunoSEQ multiplex PCR. The sample contains 200,000 or so clones, 65% to 80% of which appear only once. The CDR3 has 14 amino acids. V lost 0 bases, J lost 6 bases, and 2 bases stayed unmatched. Germline CDR1 SGDLS, CDR2 YYNGEE. Comments on this clone: Its matching antigen is unknown.

This TCR derives from a man aged 50 to 59 in good health and CMV-seronegative. V usage is TRBV9 and J usage is TRBJ2-2; 7 bases align to TRBD1. The sequenced sample consisted of PBMCs. For the CDR3, the DNA is TGTGCCAGCAGCGTAGTACAGGGGCCCGGGGAGCTGTTTTTT. Its protein product is CASSVVQGPGELFF. The full variable domain, with the rest looked up from reference TRBV9 and TRBJ2-2, is DSGVTQTPKHLITATGQRVTLRCSPRSGDLSVYWYQQSLDQGLQFLIQYYNGEERAKGNILERFSAQQFPDLHSELNLSSLELGDSALYFCASSVVQGPGELFFGEGSRLTVL.